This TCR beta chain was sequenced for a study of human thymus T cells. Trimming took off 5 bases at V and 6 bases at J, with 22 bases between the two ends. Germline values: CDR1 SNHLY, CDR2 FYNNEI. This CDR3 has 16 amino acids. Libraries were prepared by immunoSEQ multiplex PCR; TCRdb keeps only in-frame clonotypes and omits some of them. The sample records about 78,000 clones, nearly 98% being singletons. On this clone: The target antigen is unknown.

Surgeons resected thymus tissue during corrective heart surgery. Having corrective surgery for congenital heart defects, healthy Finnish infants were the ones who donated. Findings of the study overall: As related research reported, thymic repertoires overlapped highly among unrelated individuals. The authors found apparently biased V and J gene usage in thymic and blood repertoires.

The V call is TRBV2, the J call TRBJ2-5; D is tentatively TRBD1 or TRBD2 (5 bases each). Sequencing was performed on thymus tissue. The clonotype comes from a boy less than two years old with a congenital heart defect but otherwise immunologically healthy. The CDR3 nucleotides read TGTGCCAGCAGTCGCTCCGGGACCCACGGCAGGAAGACCCAGTACTTC. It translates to CASSRSGTHGRKTQYF.